This T cell receptor (beta chain) appears in the sequencing data of a study of prognosis after radiotherapy for stage I lung cancer. CDR1 and CDR2 (germline): MDHEN, SYDVKM. This CDR3 is 15 amino acids long. V lost 7 bases to trimming and J lost 0 bases; unmatched junction nucleotides: 8. This clonotype is classed as medium-sized. Multiplex PCR, run in two rounds, amplified TCR beta CDR3 from genomic DNA. Gene-specific TRBV and TRBJ primers were used in PCR round one. TCRdb passed the multiplex PCR reads through MiXCR, listing each CDR3 protein once. The data hold some 14,000 distinct CDR3 sequences, with 45% to 50% observed a single time.

This chain connects TRBV28 to TRBJ2-7; 8 bases map to TRBD1. The material sequenced was PBMCs, taken before or after stereotactic body radiation therapy (not recorded which). The sequence came from a donor aged 50 or older with non-small cell lung cancer. Here the CDR3 DNA reads TGTGCCAGCATGATTTTCGGGACAGGCTCCTACGAGCAGTACTTC. Amino acid sequence: CASMIFGTGSYEQYF.